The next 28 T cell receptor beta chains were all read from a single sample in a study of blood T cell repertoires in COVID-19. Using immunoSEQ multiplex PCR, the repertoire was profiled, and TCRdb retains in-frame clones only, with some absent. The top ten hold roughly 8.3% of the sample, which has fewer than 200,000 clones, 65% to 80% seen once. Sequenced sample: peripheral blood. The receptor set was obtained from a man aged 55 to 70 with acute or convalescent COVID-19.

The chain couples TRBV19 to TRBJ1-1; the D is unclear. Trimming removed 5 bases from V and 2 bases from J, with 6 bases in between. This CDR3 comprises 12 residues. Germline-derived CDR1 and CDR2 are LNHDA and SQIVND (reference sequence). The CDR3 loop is CASSLTNTEAFF. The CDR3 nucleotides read TGTGCCAGTAGTCTAACCAACACTGAAGCTTTCTTT.

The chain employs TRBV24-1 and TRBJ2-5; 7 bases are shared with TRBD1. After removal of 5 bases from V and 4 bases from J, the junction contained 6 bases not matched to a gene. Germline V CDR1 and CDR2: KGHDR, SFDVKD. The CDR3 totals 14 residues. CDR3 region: CATSVQAGGETQYF. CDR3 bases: TGTGCCACCAGTGTACAGGCAGGGGGAGAGACCCAGTACTTC.

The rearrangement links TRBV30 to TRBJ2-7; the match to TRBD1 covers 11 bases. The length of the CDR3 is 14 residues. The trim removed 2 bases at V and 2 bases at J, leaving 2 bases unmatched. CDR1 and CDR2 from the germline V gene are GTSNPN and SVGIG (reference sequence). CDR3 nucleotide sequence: TGTGCCTGGAGTCTGGGACAGGGGGCCTACGAGCAGTACTTC. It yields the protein CAWSLGQGAYEQYF. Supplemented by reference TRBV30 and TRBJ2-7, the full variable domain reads SQTIHQWPATLVQPVGSPLSLECTVEGTSNPNLYWYRQAAGRGLQLLFYSVGIGQISSEVPQNLSASRPQDRQFILSSKKLLLSDSGFYLCAWSLGQGAYEQYFGPGTRLTVT.

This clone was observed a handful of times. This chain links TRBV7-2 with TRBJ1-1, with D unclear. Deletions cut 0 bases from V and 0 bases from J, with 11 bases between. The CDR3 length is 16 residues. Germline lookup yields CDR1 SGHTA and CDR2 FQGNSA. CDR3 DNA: TGTGCCAGCAGCTTAGCGGGAAACGGGATGAACACTGAAGCTTTCTTT. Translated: CASSLAGNGMNTEAFF. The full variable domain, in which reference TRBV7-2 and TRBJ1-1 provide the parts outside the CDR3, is GAGVSQSPSNKVTEKGKDVELRCDPISGHTALYWYRQSLGQGLEFLIYFQGNSAPDKSGLPSDRFSAERTGGSVSTLTIQRTQQEDSAVYLCASSLAGNGMNTEAFFGQGTRLTVV.

The CDR3 DNA is TGTGCCAGTAGTACCCCACCCGGGACAGGGGGTATAATCGAGTATGGCTACACCTTC. Translating it yields CASSTPPGTGGIIEYGYTF. The genes are TRBV19 and TRBJ1-2; the match to TRBD1 covers 11 bases. Trimming took 4 bases from V and 5 from J; bases not matched to a gene: 18. This CDR3 is 19 amino acids long. Germline CDR1 LNHDA, CDR2 SQIVND (reference sequence).

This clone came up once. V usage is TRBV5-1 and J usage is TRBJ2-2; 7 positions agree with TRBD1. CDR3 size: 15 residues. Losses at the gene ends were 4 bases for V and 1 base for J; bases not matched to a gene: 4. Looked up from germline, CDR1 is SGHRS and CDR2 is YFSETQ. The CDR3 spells CASSRDRLNTGELFF. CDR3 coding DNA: TGCGCCAGCAGCCGGGACAGACTGAACACCGGGGAGCTGTTTTTT.

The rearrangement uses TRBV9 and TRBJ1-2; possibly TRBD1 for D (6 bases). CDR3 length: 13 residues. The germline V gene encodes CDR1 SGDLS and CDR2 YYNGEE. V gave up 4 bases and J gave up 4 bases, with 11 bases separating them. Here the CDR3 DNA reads TGTGCCAGCAGCCCTGGACAGACCTATGGCTACACCTTC. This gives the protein CASSPGQTYGYTF. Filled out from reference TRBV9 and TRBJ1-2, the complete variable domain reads DSGVTQTPKHLITATGQRVTLRCSPRSGDLSVYWYQQSLDQGLQFLIQYYNGEERAKGNILERFSAQQFPDLHSELNLSSLELGDSALYFCASSPGQTYGYTFGSGTRLTVV.

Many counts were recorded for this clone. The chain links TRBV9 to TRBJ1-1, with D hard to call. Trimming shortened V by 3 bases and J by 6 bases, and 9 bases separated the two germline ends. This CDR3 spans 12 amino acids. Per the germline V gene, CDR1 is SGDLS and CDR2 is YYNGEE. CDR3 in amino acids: CASSDPAAEAFF. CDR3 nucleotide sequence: TGTGCCAGCAGCGACCCGGCGGCTGAAGCTTTCTTT. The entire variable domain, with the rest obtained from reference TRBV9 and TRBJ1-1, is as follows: DSGVTQTPKHLITATGQRVTLRCSPRSGDLSVYWYQQSLDQGLQFLIQYYNGEERAKGNILERFSAQQFPDLHSELNLSSLELGDSALYFCASSDPAAEAFFGQGTRLTVV.

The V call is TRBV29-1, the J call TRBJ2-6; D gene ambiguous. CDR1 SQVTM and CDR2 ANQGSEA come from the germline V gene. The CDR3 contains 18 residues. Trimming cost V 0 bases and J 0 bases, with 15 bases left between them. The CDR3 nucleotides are TGCAGCGTTGAAGATCGGAGTCGCACATCCTCTGGGGCCAACGTCCTGACTTTC. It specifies CSVEDRSRTSSGANVLTF.

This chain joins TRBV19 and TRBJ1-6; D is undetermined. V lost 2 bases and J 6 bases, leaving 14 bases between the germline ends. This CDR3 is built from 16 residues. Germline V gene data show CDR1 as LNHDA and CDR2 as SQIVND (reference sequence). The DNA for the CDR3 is TGTGCCAGTAGTATAACCTGGGAGGTTGGTAATTCACCCCTCCACTTT. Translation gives CASSITWEVGNSPLHF.

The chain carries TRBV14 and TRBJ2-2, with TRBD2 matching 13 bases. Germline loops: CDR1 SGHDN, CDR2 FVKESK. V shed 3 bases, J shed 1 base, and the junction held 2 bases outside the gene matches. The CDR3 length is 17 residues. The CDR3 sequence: CASSQRTSGGNTGELFF. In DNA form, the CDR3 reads TGTGCCAGCAGCCAGAGGACTAGCGGGGGGAACACCGGGGAGCTGTTTTTT.

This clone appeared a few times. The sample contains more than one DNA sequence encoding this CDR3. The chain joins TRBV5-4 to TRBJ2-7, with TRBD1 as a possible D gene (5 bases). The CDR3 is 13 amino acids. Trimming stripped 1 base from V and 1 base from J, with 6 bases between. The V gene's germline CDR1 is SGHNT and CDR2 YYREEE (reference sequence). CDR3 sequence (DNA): TGTGCCAGCAGCTTGAGGGGTTCCTACGAGCAGTACTTC. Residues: CASSLRGSYEQYF.

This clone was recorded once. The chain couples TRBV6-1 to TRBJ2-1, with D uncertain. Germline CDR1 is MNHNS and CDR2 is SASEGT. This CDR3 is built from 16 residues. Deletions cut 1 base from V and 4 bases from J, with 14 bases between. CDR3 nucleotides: TGTGCCAGCAGTGAAGTTGTGGGCACTTTATACAATGAGCAGTTCTTC. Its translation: CASSEVVGTLYNEQFF.

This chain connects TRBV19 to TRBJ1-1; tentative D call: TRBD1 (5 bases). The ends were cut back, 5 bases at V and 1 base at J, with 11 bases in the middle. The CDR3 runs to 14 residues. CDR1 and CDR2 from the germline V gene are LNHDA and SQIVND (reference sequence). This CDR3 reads CASSAGLSNTEAFF. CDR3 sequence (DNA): TGTGCCAGTAGTGCGGGACTCTCGAACACTGAAGCTTTCTTT. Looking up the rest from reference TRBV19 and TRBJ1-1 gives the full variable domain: DGGITQSPKYLFRKEGQNVTLSCEQNLNHDAMYWYRQDPGQGLRLIYYSQIVNDFQKGDIAEGYSVSREKKESFPLTVTSAQKNPTAFYLCASSAGLSNTEAFFGQGTRLTVV.

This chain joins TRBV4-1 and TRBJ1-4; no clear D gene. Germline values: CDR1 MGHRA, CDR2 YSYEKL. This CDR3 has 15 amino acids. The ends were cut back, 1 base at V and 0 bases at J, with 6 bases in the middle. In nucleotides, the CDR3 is TGCGCCAGCAGCCAAGCCACAACAACTAATGAAAAACTGTTTTTT. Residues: CASSQATTTNEKLFF.

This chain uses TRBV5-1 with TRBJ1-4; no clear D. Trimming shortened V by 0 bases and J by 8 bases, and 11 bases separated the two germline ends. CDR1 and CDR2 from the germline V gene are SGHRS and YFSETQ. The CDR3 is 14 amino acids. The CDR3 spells CASSLEVAGEKLFF. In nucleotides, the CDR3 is TGCGCCAGCAGCTTGGAAGTGGCAGGAGAAAAACTGTTTTTT.

CDR3 amino acids: CASGTGTSANYGYTF. The CDR3 coding sequence is TGCGCCAGCGGAACCGGGACATCAGCTAACTATGGCTACACCTTC. The gene calls are TRBV5-1 and TRBJ1-2; weak D call: TRBD1 (6 bases). Per germline, CDR1 SGHRS and CDR2 YFSETQ. Between the trimmed V and J ends, which lost 7 bases and 0 bases, there was a span of 16 bases. The CDR3 is made up of 15 amino acids.

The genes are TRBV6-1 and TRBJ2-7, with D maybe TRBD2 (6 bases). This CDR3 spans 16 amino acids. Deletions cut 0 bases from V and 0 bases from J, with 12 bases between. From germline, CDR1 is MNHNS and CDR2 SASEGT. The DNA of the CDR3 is TGTGCCAGCAGTGAAGCAGCCGTCGGGAGCTCCTACGAGCAGTACTTC. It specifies CASSEAAVGSSYEQYF.

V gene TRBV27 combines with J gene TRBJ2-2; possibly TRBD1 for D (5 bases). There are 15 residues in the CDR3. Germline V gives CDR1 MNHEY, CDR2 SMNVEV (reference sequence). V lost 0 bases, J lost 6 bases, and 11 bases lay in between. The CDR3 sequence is CASSLSIGDAGELFF. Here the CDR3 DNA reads TGTGCCAGCAGTTTATCGATAGGGGATGCCGGGGAGCTGTTTTTT.

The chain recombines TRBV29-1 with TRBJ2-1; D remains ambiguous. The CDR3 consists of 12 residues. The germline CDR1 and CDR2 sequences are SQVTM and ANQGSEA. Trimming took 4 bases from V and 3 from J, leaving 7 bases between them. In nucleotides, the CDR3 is TGCAGCGTTGGACACGGCTACAATGAGCAGTTCTTC. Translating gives CSVGHGYNEQFF.

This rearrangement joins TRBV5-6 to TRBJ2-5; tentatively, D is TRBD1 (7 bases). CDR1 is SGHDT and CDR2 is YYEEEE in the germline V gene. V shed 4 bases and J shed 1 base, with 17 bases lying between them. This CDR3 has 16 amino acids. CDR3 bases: TGTGCCAGCAGCAGACGCAGGGGGGCCGGCCAAGAGACCCAGTACTTC. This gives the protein CASSRRRGAGQETQYF. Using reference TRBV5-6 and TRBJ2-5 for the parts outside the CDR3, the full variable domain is DAGVTQSPTHLIKTRGQQVTLRCSPKSGHDTVSWYQQALGQGPQFIFQYYEEEERQRGNFPDRFSGHQFPNYSSELNVNALLLGDSALYLCASSRRRGAGQETQYFGPGTRLLVL.

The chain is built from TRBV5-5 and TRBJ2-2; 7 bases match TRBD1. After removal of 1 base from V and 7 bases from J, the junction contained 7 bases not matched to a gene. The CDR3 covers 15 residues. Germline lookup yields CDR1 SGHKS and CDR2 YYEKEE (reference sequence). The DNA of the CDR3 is TGTGCCAGCAGCTTGAGGCAGGGGGTGGGCGGGGAGCTGTTTTTT. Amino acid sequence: CASSLRQGVGGELFF.

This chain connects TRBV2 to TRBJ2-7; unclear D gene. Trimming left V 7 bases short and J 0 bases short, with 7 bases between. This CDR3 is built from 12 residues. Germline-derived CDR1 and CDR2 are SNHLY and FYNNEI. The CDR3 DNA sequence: TGTGCCAGCACTAGGAGCTCCTACGAGCAGTACTTC. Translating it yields CASTRSSYEQYF.

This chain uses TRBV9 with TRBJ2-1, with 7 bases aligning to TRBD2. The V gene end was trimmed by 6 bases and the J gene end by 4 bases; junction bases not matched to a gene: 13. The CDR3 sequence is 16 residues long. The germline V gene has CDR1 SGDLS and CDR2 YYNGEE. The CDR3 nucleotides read TGTGCCAGCAACCTACTCGGGGGGTCTCAGTACAATGAGCAGTTCTTC. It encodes CASNLLGGSQYNEQFF.

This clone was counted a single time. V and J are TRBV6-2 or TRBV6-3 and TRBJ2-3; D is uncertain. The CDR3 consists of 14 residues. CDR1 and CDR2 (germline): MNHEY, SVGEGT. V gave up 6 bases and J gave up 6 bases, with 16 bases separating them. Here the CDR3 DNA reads TGTGCCAGCAGCTCGGGTCTCAAGCTGGATACGCAGTATTTT. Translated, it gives CASSSGLKLDTQYF.

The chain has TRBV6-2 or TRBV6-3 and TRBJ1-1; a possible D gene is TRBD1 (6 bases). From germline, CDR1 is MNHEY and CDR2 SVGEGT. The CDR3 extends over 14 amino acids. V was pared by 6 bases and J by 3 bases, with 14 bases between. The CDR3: CASSGTGSDTEAFF. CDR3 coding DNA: TGTGCCAGCAGCGGAACAGGGTCGGACACTGAAGCTTTCTTT.

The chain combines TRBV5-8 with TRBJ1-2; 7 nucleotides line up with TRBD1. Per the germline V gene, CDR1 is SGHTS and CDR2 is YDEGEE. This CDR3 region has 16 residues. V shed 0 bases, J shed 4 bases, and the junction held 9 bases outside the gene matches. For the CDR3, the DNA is TGTGCCAGCAGCTTGGGCAGGGGGGCTATGGTCTATGGCTACACCTTC. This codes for CASSLGRGAMVYGYTF.

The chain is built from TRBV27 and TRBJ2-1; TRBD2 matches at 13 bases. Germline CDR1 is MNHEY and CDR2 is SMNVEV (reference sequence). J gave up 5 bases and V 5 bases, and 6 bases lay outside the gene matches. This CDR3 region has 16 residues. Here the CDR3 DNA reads TGTGCCAGCAGTCCCCTGACTAGCGGGGGGAACAATGAGCAGTTCTTC. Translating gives CASSPLTSGGNNEQFF.